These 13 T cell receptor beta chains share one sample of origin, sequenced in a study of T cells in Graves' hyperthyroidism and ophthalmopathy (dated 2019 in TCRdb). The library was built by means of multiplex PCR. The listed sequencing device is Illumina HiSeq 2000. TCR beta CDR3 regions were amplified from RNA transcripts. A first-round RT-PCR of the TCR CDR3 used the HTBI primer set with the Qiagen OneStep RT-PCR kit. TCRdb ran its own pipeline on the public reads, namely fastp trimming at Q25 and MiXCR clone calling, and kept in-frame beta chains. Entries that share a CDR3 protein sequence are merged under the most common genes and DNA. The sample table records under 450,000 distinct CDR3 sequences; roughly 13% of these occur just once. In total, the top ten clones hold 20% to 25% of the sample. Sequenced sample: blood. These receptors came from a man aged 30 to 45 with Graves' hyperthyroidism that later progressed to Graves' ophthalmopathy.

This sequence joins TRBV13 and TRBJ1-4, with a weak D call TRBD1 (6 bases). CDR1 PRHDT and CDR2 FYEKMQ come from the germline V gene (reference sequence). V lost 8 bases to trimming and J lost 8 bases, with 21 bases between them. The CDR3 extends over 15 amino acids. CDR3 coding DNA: TGTGCCAGCCGCCGTGGGGGGCTAGGATTGGAAAAACTGTTTTTT. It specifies CASRRGGLGLEKLFF.

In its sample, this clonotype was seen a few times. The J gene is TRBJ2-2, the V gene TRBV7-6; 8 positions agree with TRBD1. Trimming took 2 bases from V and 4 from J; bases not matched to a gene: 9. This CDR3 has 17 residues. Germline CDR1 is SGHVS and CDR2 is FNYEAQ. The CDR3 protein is CASSLPQGAQFTGELFF. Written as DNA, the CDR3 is TGTGCCAGCAGCTTACCCCAGGGGGCCCAATTCACCGGGGAGCTGTTTTTT.

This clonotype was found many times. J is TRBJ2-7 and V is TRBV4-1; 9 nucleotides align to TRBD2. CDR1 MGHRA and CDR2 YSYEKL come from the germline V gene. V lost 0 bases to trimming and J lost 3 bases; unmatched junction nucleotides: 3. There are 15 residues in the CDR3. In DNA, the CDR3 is TGCGCCAGCAGCCAAGATTATAGCGGGGGCTACGAGCAGTACTTC. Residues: CASSQDYSGGYEQYF.

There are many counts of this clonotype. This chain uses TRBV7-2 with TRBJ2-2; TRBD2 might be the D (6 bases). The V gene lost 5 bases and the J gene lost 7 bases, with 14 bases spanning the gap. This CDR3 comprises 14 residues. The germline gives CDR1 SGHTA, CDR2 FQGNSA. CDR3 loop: CASSPHLGGGELFF. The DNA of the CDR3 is TGTGCCAGCAGCCCCCATTTGGGGGGCGGGGAGCTGTTTTTT.

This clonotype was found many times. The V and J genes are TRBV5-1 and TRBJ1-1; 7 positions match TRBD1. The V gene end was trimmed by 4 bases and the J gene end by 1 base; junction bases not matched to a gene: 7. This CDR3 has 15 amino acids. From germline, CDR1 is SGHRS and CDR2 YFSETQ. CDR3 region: CASSPGQLRNTEAFF. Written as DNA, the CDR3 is TGCGCCAGCAGCCCGGGACAGCTTCGGAACACTGAAGCTTTCTTT.

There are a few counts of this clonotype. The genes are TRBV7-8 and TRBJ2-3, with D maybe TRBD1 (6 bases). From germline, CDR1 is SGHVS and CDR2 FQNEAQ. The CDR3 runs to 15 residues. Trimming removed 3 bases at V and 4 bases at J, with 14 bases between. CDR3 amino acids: CASSFRQGRPDTQYF. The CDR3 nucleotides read TGTGCCAGCAGCTTTAGGCAGGGGAGACCAGATACGCAGTATTTT.

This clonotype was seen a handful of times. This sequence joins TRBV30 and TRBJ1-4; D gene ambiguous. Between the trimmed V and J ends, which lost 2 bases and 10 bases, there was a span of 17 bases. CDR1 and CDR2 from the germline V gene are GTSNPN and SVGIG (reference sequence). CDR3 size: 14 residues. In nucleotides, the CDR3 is TGTGCCTGGAGTCTGGACGAGCCGGTCGGAAAACTGTTTTTT. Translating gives CAWSLDEPVGKLFF.

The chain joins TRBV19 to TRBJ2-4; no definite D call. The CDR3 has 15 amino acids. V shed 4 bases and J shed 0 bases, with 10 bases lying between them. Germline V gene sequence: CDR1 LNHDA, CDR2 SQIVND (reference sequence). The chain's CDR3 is CASSKGILAKNIQYF. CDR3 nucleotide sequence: TGTGCCAGTAGTAAGGGTATCCTAGCCAAAAACATTCAGTACTTC.

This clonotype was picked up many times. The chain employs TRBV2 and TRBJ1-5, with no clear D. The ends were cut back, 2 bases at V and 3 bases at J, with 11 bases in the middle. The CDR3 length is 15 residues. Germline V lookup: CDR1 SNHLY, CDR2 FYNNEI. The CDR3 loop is CASSERGIVNQPQHF. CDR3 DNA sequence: TGTGCCAGCAGTGAACGAGGGATCGTCAATCAGCCCCAGCATTTT.

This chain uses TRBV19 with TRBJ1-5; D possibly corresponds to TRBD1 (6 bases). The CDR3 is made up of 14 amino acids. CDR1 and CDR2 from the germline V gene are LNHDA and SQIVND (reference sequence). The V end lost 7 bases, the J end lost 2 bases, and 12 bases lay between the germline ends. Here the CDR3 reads CASIIAGGNQPQHF. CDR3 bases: TGTGCCAGTATCATCGCAGGGGGCAATCAGCCCCAGCATTTT.

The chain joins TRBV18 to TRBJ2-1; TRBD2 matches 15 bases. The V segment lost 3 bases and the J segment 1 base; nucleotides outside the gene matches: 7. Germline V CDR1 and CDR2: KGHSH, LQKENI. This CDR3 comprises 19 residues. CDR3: CASSPWTSGGDRSYNEQFF. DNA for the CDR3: TGTGCCAGCTCACCTTGGACTAGCGGGGGGGATCGGTCCTACAATGAGCAGTTCTTC. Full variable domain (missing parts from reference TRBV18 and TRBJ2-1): NAGVMQNPRHLVRRRGQEARLRCSPMKGHSHVYWYRQLPEEGLKFMVYLQKENIIDESGMPKERFSAEFPKEGPSILRIQQVVRGDSAAYFCASSPWTSGGDRSYNEQFFGPGTRLTVL.

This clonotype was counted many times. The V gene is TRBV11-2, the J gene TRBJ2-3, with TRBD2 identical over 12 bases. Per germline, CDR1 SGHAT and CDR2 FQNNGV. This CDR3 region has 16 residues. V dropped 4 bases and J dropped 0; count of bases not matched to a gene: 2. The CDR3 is CASSSGLAGSTDTQYF. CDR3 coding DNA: TGTGCCAGCAGCTCAGGACTAGCGGGGAGCACAGATACGCAGTATTTT.

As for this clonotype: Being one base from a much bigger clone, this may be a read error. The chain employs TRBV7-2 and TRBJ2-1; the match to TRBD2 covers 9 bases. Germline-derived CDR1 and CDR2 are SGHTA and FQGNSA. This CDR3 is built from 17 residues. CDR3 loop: CASSLQVQRGAYSEQFF. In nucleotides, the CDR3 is TGTGCCAGCAGCTTACAGGTTCAGCGGGGGGCATACAGTGAGCAGTTCTTC.